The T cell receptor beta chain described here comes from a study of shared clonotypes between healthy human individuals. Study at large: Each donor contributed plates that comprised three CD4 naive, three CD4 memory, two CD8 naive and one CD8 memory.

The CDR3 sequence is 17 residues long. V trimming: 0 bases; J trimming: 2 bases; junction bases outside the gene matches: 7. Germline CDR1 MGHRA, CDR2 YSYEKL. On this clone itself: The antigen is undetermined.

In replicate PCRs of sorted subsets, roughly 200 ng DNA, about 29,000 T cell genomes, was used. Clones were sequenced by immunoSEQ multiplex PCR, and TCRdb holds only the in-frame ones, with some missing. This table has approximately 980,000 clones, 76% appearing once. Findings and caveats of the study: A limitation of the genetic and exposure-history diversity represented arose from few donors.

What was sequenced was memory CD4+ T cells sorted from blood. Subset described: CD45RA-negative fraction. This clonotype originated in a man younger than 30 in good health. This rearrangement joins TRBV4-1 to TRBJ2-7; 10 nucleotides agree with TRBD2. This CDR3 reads CASSQESLAGVPYEQYF. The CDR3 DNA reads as TGCGCCAGCAGCCAAGAGTCCCTAGCGGGAGTCCCCTACGAGCAGTACTTC.